A single sample gave rise to the 29 T cell receptor beta chains below, sequenced in a study of blood T cell repertoires in COVID-19. Only in-frame clones appear in the TCRdb table, and some are missing; sequencing was by immunoSEQ multiplex PCR. This table has 110,000 to 150,000 clones, over 80% appearing once. The specimen was PBMCs or T cells enriched from blood (not recorded which). The receptor source for this set is a man aged 60 to 69 who had recovered from COVID-19.

J is TRBJ1-1 and V is TRBV29-1; possible D gene TRBD1, 5 bases. The CDR3 covers 13 residues. Between the trimmed V and J ends, which lost 6 bases and 0 bases, there was a span of 11 bases. Per the germline V gene, CDR1 is SQVTM and CDR2 is ANQGSEA. The CDR3 loop reads CSVAKGMNTEAFF. The CDR3, as DNA: TGCAGCGTCGCCAAGGGGATGAACACTGAAGCTTTCTTT.

The V gene is TRBV5-1, the J gene TRBJ1-4; 10 bases fit TRBD1. There are 18 residues in the CDR3. Per the germline V gene, CDR1 is SGHRS and CDR2 is YFSETQ. J lost 2 bases, V lost 4 bases, and 11 bases had no gene match. CDR3 nucleotides: TGCGCCAGCAGCATTCCGGGACAGGGGATTGGGACTAATGAAAAACTGTTTTTT. Protein product: CASSIPGQGIGTNEKLFF.

The chain carries TRBV27 and TRBJ2-3; 10 positions agree with TRBD2. Germline V CDR1 and CDR2: MNHEY, SMNVEV (reference sequence). The CDR3 runs to 14 residues. V lost 3 bases to trimming and J lost 6 bases; unmatched junction nucleotides: 3. This CDR3 reads CASSFSGRWDTQYF. The CDR3 bases are TGTGCCAGCAGTTTTAGCGGGAGGTGGGATACGCAGTATTTT.

This chain links TRBV19 with TRBJ2-7; 7 nucleotides align to TRBD1. The length of the CDR3 is 13 residues. V trimming: 4 bases; J trimming: 3 bases; junction bases outside the gene matches: 3. Germline CDR1 reads LNHDA; CDR2 reads SQIVND (reference sequence). The CDR3 region is CASSTRQGYEQYF. In nucleotides, the CDR3 is TGTGCCAGTAGTACCCGACAGGGCTACGAGCAGTACTTC.

The chain recombines TRBV12-3 or TRBV12-4 with TRBJ2-1; D is perhaps TRBD2 (5 bases). V dropped 7 bases and J dropped 10 bases, with 14 bases sitting between them. The CDR3 totals 12 residues. CDR3 nucleotides: TGTGCCAGCACCTTCTCTTGGAGGGAGCAGTTCTTC. The encoded protein is CASTFSWREQFF.

This chain joins TRBV18 and TRBJ1-1, with TRBD1 identical over 7 bases. The V gene end was trimmed by 9 bases and the J gene end by 5 bases; junction bases not matched to a gene: 9. The germline V gene has CDR1 KGHSH and CDR2 LQKENI. The CDR3 covers 13 residues. The CDR3 protein is CASKQGSLTEAFF. The CDR3 bases are TGTGCCAGTAAACAGGGGTCGTTAACTGAAGCTTTCTTT.

This rearrangement joins TRBV13 to TRBJ1-6; TRBD1 matches at 8 bases. After removal of 5 bases from V and 9 bases from J, the junction contained 6 bases not matched to a gene. CDR3 length: 14 amino acids. In germline, CDR1 is PRHDT, CDR2 FYEKMQ (reference sequence). The chain's CDR3 is CASSARQGTSPLHF. CDR3 DNA: TGTGCCAGCAGCGCCAGACAGGGGACTTCACCCCTCCACTTT. Combining the CDR3 with reference TRBV13 and TRBJ1-6 gives the whole variable domain AAGVIQSPRHLIKEKRETATLKCYPIPRHDTVYWYQQGPGQDPQFLISFYEKMQSDKGSIPDRFSAQQFSDYHSELNMSSLELGDSALYFCASSARQGTSPLHFGNGTRLTVT.

In nucleotides, the CDR3 is TGTGCCAGCAGTGTGGGGACAGGGGGCCCTAATTCACCCCTCCACTTT. Its protein product is CASSVGTGGPNSPLHF. The J gene is TRBJ1-6, the V gene TRBV25-1; the match to TRBD1 covers 12 bases. In germline, CDR1 is MGHDK, CDR2 SYGVNS. V trimming: 4 bases; J trimming: 6 bases; junction bases outside the gene matches: 4. There are 16 residues in the CDR3.

The sample holds one count of this clone. The chain couples TRBV7-8 to TRBJ2-5, with D perhaps TRBD2 (5 bases). The CDR3 consists of 13 residues. CDR1 and CDR2 (germline): SGHVS, FQNEAQ. Between the trimmed V and J ends, which lost 5 bases and 7 bases, there was a span of 14 bases. CDR3 sequence: CASSKRTFVTQYF. The CDR3 nucleotides are TGTGCCAGCAGCAAGCGGACGTTTGTGACCCAGTACTTC.

V is TRBV19 and J is TRBJ1-5; 8 bases fit TRBD1. Germline lookup yields CDR1 LNHDA and CDR2 SQIVND (reference sequence). This CDR3 region has 18 residues. V lost 6 bases, J lost 0 bases, and 13 bases stayed unmatched. The CDR3 nucleotides read TGTGCCAGTAGACGGGACAGGACGGGGGGATATAGCAATCAGCCCCAGCATTTT. This encodes CASRRDRTGGYSNQPQHF.

This rearrangement joins TRBV19 to TRBJ1-1, with D unclear. Germline V CDR1 and CDR2: LNHDA, SQIVND (reference sequence). V was cut by 5 bases and J by 5 bases, with 9 bases left in between. This CDR3 has 12 amino acids. The CDR3 region is CASSVQWTEAFF. CDR3 DNA sequence: TGTGCCAGTAGTGTCCAGTGGACTGAAGCTTTCTTT.

This chain joins TRBV6-5 and TRBJ1-1, with unresolved D. The length of the CDR3 is 13 residues. V lost 2 bases to trimming and J lost 5 bases, with 9 bases between them. Germline V gene data show CDR1 as MNHEY and CDR2 as SVGAGI. The CDR3 protein is CASSYGSPTEAFF. DNA for the CDR3: TGTGCCAGCAGTTACGGCAGTCCGACTGAAGCTTTCTTT.

The V and J genes are TRBV6-1 and TRBJ1-2, with D possibly matching TRBD1 (6 bases). V was clipped by 4 bases and J by 3 bases, with 18 bases between them. The CDR3 covers 16 residues. Germline V CDR1 and CDR2: MNHNS, SASEGT. As DNA, the CDR3 is TGTGCCAGCAGTGCCCTAAGTGGACAGAGCTACTATGGCTACACCTTC. Residues: CASSALSGQSYYGYTF.

This clone was recorded only once. The chain combines TRBV6-4 with TRBJ2-2; 9 bases agree with TRBD1. With V trimmed by 7 bases and J by 7 bases, 10 bases remained unmatched. The CDR3 has 15 amino acids. Germline V gene data show CDR1 as MRHNA and CDR2 as SNTAGT. CDR3 sequence (DNA): TGTGCCAGCATTCCCCGGGACAGGGAGAGCGGGGAGCTGTTTTTT. Its protein is CASIPRDRESGELFF.

This clone was seen a single time. The CDR3 spells CASSRDRAVGELFF. The CDR3 nucleotides are TGCGCCAGTTCCCGGGACAGGGCGGTCGGGGAGCTGTTTTTT. The chain is built from TRBV5-1 and TRBJ2-2; 9 bases map to TRBD1. J was trimmed by 7 bases and V by 8 bases; bases with no gene match: 9. The CDR3 runs 14 residues. Germline CDR1 is SGHRS and CDR2 is YFSETQ.

V is TRBV6-4 and J is TRBJ2-1, with 15 nucleotides matching TRBD2. This CDR3 has 20 residues. J was trimmed by 0 bases and V by 4 bases; bases with no gene match: 10. Germline CDR1 reads MRHNA; CDR2 reads SNTAGT. The CDR3 nucleotides read TGTGCCAGCAGTGCTGGGACTAGCGGGAGGAACATTCGCTCCTACAATGAGCAGTTCTTC. Its translation: CASSAGTSGRNIRSYNEQFF.

This chain joins TRBV5-6 and TRBJ2-7; TRBD1 matches at 9 bases. The J segment lost 5 bases and the V segment lost 2 bases, leaving 11 bases of the junction unmatched. The germline gives CDR1 SGHDT, CDR2 YYEEEE. This CDR3 region has 16 residues. The CDR3 here is CASSLTPHDRGDEQYF. The CDR3 DNA reads as TGTGCCAGCAGCTTAACCCCCCACGACAGGGGGGACGAGCAGTACTTC.

The rearrangement joins TRBV3-1 (or the pseudogene TRBV3-2) to TRBJ1-2; 7 bases agree with TRBD1. CDR3 length: 13 amino acids. V dropped 8 bases and J dropped 2; count of bases not matched to a gene: 5. Germline CDR1 reads LGHDT; CDR2 reads YNNKEL (reference sequence). In DNA, the CDR3 is TGTGCCAGCTCTGGGGACAGCAACTATGGCTACACCTTC. This encodes CASSGDSNYGYTF.

The rearrangement joins TRBV30 to TRBJ2-7; 11 positions agree with TRBD2. V lost 6 bases to trimming and J lost 6 bases; unmatched junction nucleotides: 7. The CDR3 is made up of 13 amino acids. Germline-derived CDR1 and CDR2 are GTSNPN and SVGIG (reference sequence). The CDR3 region is CACSRTSGREQYF. CDR3 sequence (DNA): TGTGCCTGTTCCCGGACTAGCGGGCGCGAGCAGTACTTC.

This clone was observed a few times. The chain recombines TRBV30 with TRBJ2-7; the D gene is possibly TRBD2 (5 bases). Germline CDR1 GTSNPN, CDR2 SVGIG (reference sequence). The CDR3 contains 13 residues. The V end lost 0 bases, the J end lost 7 bases, and 13 bases lay between the germline ends. CDR3 loop: CAWSVRTPGEQYF. The CDR3 nucleotides are TGTGCCTGGAGTGTACGAACCCCGGGGGAGCAGTACTTC.

There are a few counts of this clone. The rearrangement uses TRBV11-2 and TRBJ2-7; maybe TRBD2 (5 bases). Germline loops: CDR1 SGHAT, CDR2 FQNNGV. CDR3 length: 14 amino acids. Trimming pared 3 bases from V and 3 bases from J, leaving 12 bases between. CDR3 nucleotide sequence: TGTGCCAGCAGCTTTTCGGGGAGTGGCTACGAGCAGTACTTC. Translating gives CASSFSGSGYEQYF.

The rearrangement joins TRBV7-9 to TRBJ1-1; D might be TRBD1 (5 bases). Trimming removed 6 bases from V and 5 bases from J, with 10 bases in between. CDR1 is SEHNR, CDR2 FQNEAQ, per germline (reference sequence). There are 12 residues in the CDR3. CDR3 sequence: CASSSGGTEAFF. CDR3 DNA: TGTGCCAGCAGTTCTGGGGGGACTGAAGCTTTCTTT.

The rearrangement links TRBV5-1 to TRBJ2-6, with D possibly TRBD1 on 5 matching bases. Germline V gene sequence: CDR1 SGHRS, CDR2 YFSETQ. V dropped 6 bases and J dropped 4 bases, with 11 bases sitting between them. This CDR3 comprises 14 residues. The DNA for the CDR3 is TGCGCCAGCAATGTCAGGGCAGGGGCCAACGTCCTGACTTTC. It yields the protein CASNVRAGANVLTF.

This CDR3 reads CASREGQVSQPQHF. The CDR3 nucleotides are TGTGCCAGCAGAGAGGGACAGGTGAGTCAGCCCCAGCATTTT. The J gene is TRBJ1-5, the V gene TRBV2, with 8 bases lining up with TRBD1. Germline V gives CDR1 SNHLY, CDR2 FYNNEI. This CDR3 has 14 amino acids. Unmatched junction bases numbered 7, after V lost 6 bases and J lost 6 bases.

The chain joins TRBV11-2 to TRBJ1-1; D is perhaps TRBD1 (6 bases). Deletions cut 1 base from V and 0 bases from J, with 12 bases between. Looked up from germline, CDR1 is SGHAT and CDR2 is FQNNGV. This CDR3 comprises 16 residues. CDR3 sequence reads: CASSLGPTGLNTEAFF. DNA of the CDR3: TGTGCCAGCAGCTTAGGCCCGACAGGCTTGAACACTGAAGCTTTCTTT.

The rearrangement joins TRBV28 to TRBJ1-1; 8 nucleotides match TRBD1. J was trimmed by 5 bases and V by 3 bases; bases with no gene match: 5. Germline V gives CDR1 MDHEN, CDR2 SYDVKM. The CDR3 totals 14 residues. The CDR3 is CASSLTGVSTEAFF. The CDR3 DNA follows: TGTGCCAGCAGTTTGACAGGGGTATCGACTGAAGCTTTCTTT.

V and J are TRBV3-1 (or the pseudogene TRBV3-2) and TRBJ2-7; D call uncertain. Trimming shortened V by 2 bases and J by 2 bases, and 10 bases separated the two germline ends. CDR3 size: 14 residues. CDR1 and CDR2 (germline): LGHDT, YNNKEL (reference sequence). Here the CDR3 reads CASSQIAGAYEQYF. The CDR3, as DNA: TGTGCCAGCAGCCAAATCGCAGGTGCCTACGAGCAGTACTTC.

V gene TRBV6-5 combines with J gene TRBJ2-7, with 9 bases that match TRBD1. Looked up from germline, CDR1 is MNHEY and CDR2 is SVGAGI. CDR3 length: 14 residues. Germline trimming cut 5 bases from V and 5 bases from J; bases unmatched to any gene: 7. The CDR3: CASSIRDRVNEQYF. CDR3 bases: TGTGCCAGCAGTATCCGGGACAGGGTGAACGAGCAGTACTTC.

The chain links TRBV10-2 to TRBJ2-1; D is perhaps TRBD1 (5 bases). The ends were cut back, 0 bases at V and 2 bases at J, with 14 bases in the middle. From germline, CDR1 is WSHSY and CDR2 SAAADI. The CDR3 consists of 17 residues. The CDR3 sequence is CASSESMGRAAYNEQFF. Here the CDR3 DNA reads TGCGCCAGCAGTGAGTCGATGGGCAGGGCTGCCTACAATGAGCAGTTCTTC.